This T cell receptor (beta chain) was captured by sequencing in a study of human T cells and chemical hapten exposure. In the study overall: 0.01% DPC was applied to the upper back in patch tests, which were read at 6 days.

On this clonotype: The antigen is not known.

From germline, CDR1 is SGHAT and CDR2 FQNNGV. Losses at the gene ends were 10 bases for V and 4 bases for J; bases not matched to a gene: 7. The CDR3 covers 13 residues. Study-level points and caveats: Expanded TCRs clustered into significantly more large CDR3 similarity groups than controls, the analysis revealed.

Time point in this sample: patch test 1, 2 weeks after DPC sensitization. The treatment here: therapeutic diphenylcyclopropenone sensitization with weekly scalp DPC. Within the library, unique molecular identifiers were attached to each individual cDNA molecule. In the study's own analysis: Sample TCR counts, which ranged from roughly 23,224 to 750,000, had a median of around 96,000. MiXCR, run by TCRdb on the RACE reads, gives a single entry per CDR3 protein. TCRdb, not the authors, supplied the V and J calls. Counted here are about 120,000 distinct CDR3 sequences, roughly an eighth occurring once; the ten biggest clones make up 0.9% to 0.95%.

Material: whole blood, obtained in connection with sensitization to the hapten diphenylcyclopropenone (DPC). The J gene is TRBJ1-2, the V gene TRBV11-2; 9 positions match TRBD1. The TCR comes from a man aged 18 to 30 with alopecia areata. Some clones in this sample may be carry-over from other donors' samples. The CDR3 coding sequence is TGTGCCACCGGGACAGGGTTTGTCTATGGCTACACCTTC. Translated, it gives CATGTGFVYGYTF.